This T cell receptor beta chain was observed in a study of OX40 agonist ivuxolimab in advanced cancers. For the study at large: Prior checkpoint blockade (anti-PD-1, anti-PD-L1 or anti-CTLA-4) was permitted; approximately 40% had it.

The repertoire was sequenced with immunoSEQ multiplex PCR; TCRdb's copy has only in-frame clones and lacks some. The profile shows fewer than 15,000 clones, roughly three quarters of them singletons. V was shortened by 5 bases and J by 6 bases, with 16 bases between the two germline ends. This CDR3 has 14 residues. Germline CDR1 is MNHEY and CDR2 is SMNVEV (reference sequence). Study-level points and caveats: Within 6 weeks, CD4+ and CD8+ blood T cells expanded clonally at 0.1 to 3.0 mg/kg. Antigen specificity remained undetermined for the expanded peripheral T cells.

This clone was seen more than once but under ten times. Its antigen is as yet unknown. This TCR was sampled from an adult with an advanced solid tumor such as melanoma, head and neck, liver or kidney cancer. This specimen was CD4+ or CD8+ T cells sorted from blood, taken in a trial of the OX40 agonist ivuxolimab. The chain employs TRBV27 and TRBJ1-2; D is ambiguous. The CDR3 reads CASSPSGGWDGYTF. The CDR3 DNA sequence: TGTGCCAGCAGTCCCTCCGGAGGGTGGGATGGCTACACCTTC.